Included here is one T cell receptor beta chain sequence, with context. The antigen is not known. In germline, CDR1 is SEHNR, CDR2 FQNEAQ (reference sequence). Trimming cost V 2 bases and J 6 bases; bases outside gene matches: 4. The CDR3 is made up of 16 amino acids. Primers included in the PCR were 60 Vbeta and 13 Jbeta primers. Using immunoSEQ multiplex PCR, the repertoire was profiled, and TCRdb retains in-frame clones only, with some absent. The sample features some 120,000 clones, with 2% in its top ten. This entry comes from a study of cytomegalovirus exposure and HLA in healthy donors. Study-wide findings and caveats: DRB1 had the most TCR associations and HLA-C the fewest, a later analysis found, with rates varying by HLA locus.

This TCR was recovered from a woman aged 55-70 years in good health and CMV-seronegative. This chain joins TRBV7-9 and TRBJ2-1, with 13 bases that match TRBD2. Source material: PBMCs. The CDR3 loop reads CASSLIRLAGGNEQFF. In DNA, the CDR3 is TGTGCCAGCAGCTTAATAAGACTAGCGGGAGGCAATGAGCAGTTCTTC.